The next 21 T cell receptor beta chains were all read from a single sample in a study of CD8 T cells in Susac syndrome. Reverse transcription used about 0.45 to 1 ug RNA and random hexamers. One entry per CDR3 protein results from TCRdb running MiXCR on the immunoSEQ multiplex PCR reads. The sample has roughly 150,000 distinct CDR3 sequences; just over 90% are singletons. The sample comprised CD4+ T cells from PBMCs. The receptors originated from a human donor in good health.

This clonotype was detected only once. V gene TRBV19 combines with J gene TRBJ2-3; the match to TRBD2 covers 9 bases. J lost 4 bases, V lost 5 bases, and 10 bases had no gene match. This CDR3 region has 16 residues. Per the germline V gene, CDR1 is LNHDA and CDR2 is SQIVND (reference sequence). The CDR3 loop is CASSPISGSFADTQYF. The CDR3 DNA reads TGTGCCAGTAGTCCTATTAGCGGGAGTTTCGCAGATACGCAGTATTTT.

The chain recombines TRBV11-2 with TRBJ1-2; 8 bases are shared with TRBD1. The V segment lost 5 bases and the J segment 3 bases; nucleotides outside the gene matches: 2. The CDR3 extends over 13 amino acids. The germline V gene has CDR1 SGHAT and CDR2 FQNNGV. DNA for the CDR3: TGTGCCAGCAGCCCGGGACAGGACTATGGCTACACCTTC. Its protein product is CASSPGQDYGYTF.

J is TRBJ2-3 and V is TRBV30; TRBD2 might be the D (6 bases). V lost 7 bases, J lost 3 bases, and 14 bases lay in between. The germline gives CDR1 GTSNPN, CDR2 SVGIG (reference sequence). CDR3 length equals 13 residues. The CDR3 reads CASRRGKTDTQYF. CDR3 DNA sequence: TGTGCCTCAAGGCGGGGTAAGACAGATACGCAGTATTTT.

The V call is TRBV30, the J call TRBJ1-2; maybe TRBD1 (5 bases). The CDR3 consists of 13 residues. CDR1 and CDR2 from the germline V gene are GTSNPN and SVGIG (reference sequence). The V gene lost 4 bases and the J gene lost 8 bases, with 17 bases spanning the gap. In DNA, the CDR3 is TGTGCCTGGACCACGACAGTTGTTAAAGGCTACACCTTC. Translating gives CAWTTTVVKGYTF.

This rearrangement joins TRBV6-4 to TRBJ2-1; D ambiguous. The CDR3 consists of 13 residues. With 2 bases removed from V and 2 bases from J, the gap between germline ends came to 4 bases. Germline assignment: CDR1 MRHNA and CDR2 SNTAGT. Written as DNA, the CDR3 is TGTGCCAGCAGTGACCCCCCCTACAATGAGCAGTTCTTC. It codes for CASSDPPYNEQFF.

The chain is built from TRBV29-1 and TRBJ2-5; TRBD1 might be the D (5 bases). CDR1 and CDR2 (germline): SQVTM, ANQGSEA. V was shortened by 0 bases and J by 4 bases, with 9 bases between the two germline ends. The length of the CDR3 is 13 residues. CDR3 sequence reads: CSVEEDKRETQYF. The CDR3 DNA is TGCAGCGTTGAAGAGGACAAGCGAGAGACCCAGTACTTC.

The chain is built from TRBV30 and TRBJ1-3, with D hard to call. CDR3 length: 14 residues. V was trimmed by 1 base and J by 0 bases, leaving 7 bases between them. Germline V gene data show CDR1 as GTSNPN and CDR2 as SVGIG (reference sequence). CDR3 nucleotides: TGTGCCTGGAGTGCTAGCTTCTCTGGAAACACCATATATTTT. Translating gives CAWSASFSGNTIYF.

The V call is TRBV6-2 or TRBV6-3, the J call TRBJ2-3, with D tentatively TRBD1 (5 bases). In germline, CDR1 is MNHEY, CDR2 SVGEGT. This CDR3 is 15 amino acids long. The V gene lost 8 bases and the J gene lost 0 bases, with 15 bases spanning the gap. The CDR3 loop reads CASLRQPYSTDTQYF. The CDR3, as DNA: TGTGCCAGCCTCCGACAGCCTTATAGCACAGATACGCAGTATTTT.

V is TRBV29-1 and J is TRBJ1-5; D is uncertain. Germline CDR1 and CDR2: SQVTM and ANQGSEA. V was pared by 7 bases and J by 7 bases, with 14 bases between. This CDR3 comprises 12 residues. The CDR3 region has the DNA TGCAGCGCCGGTATTACGGGCCAGCCCCAGCATTTT. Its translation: CSAGITGQPQHF.

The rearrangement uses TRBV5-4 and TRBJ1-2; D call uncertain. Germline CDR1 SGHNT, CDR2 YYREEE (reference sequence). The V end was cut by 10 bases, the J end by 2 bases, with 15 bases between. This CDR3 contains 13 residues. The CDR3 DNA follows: TGTGCCTGGTCCGGCAGACGCAACTATGGCTACACCTTC. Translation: CAWSGRRNYGYTF.

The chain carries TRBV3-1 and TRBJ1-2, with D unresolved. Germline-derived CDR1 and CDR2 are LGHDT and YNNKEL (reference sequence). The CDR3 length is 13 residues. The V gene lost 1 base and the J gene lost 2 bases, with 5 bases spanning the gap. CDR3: CASSQVSNYGYTF. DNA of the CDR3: TGTGCCAGCAGCCAAGTTTCGAACTATGGCTACACCTTC.

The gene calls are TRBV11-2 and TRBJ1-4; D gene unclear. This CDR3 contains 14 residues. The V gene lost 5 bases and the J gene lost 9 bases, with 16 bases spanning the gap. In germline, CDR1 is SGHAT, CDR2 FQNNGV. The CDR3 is CASSPGRNRKKLFF. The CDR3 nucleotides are TGTGCCAGCAGCCCTGGGAGGAATAGGAAAAAACTGTTTTTT.

As DNA, the CDR3 is TGCAGCGTTGCCATGCCGGGGGTCCCCTACGAGCAGTACTTC. This translates into CSVAMPGVPYEQYF. The chain employs TRBV29-1 and TRBJ2-7; D is perhaps TRBD2 (6 bases). The CDR3 contains 14 residues. Trimming removed 4 bases from V and 2 bases from J, with 15 bases in between. CDR1 and CDR2 (germline): SQVTM, ANQGSEA.

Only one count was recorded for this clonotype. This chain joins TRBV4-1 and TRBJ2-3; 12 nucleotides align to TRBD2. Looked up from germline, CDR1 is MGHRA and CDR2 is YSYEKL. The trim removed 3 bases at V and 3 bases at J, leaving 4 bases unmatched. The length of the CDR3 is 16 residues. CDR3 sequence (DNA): TGCGCCAGCAGCCACGCTAGCGGGAGGGTGACAGATACGCAGTATTTT. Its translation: CASSHASGRVTDTQYF.

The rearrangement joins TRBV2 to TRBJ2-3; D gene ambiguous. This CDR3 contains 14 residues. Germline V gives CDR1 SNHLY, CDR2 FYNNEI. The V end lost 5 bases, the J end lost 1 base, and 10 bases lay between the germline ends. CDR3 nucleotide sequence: TGTGCCAGCAGTCTTCCTCAGGGCACAGATACGCAGTATTTT. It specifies CASSLPQGTDTQYF.

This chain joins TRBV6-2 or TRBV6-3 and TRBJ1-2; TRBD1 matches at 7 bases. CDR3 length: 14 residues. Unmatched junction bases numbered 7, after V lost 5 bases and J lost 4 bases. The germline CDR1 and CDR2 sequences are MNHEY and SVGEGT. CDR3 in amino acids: CASSLQGRAYGYTF. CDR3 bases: TGTGCCAGCAGTCTACAGGGGCGGGCCTATGGCTACACCTTC.

CDR3 protein: CASSPRTGETGELFF. The CDR3 DNA follows: TGTGCCAGTAGTCCGAGGACAGGGGAGACCGGGGAGCTGTTTTTT. This rearrangement joins TRBV19 to TRBJ2-2, with TRBD1 identical over 9 bases. V dropped 5 bases and J dropped 5; count of bases not matched to a gene: 6. This CDR3 contains 15 residues. Per the germline V gene, CDR1 is LNHDA and CDR2 is SQIVND (reference sequence).

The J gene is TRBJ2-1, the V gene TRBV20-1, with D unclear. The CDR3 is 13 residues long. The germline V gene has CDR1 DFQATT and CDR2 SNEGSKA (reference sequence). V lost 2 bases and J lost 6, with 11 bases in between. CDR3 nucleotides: TGCAGTGCTAGATTTTCCCCCACCAATGAGCAGTTCTTC. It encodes CSARFSPTNEQFF.

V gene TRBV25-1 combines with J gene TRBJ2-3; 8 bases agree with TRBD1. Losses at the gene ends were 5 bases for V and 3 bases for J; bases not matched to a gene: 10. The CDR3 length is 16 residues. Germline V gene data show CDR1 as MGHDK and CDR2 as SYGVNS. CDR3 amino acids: CASSSRSRGRTDTQYF. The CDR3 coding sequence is TGTGCCAGCAGTTCTCGATCCAGGGGGCGGACAGATACGCAGTATTTT.

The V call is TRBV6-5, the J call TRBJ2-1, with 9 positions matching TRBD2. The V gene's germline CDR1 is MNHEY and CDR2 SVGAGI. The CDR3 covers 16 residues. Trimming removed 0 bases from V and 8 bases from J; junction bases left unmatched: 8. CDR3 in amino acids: CASSYSMAGGPHEQFF. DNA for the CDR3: TGTGCCAGCAGTTACTCGATGGCGGGAGGGCCCCATGAGCAGTTCTTC.

CDR3: CASSLGQGEYEQYF. In DNA form, the CDR3 reads TGTGCCAGCAGCTTAGGACAGGGGGAGTACGAGCAGTACTTC. V and J are TRBV7-2 and TRBJ2-7; TRBD1 matches 9 bases. With 1 base clipped from V and 4 bases from J, the junction kept 2 bases outside the gene matches. The CDR3 runs to 14 residues. CDR1 SGHTA and CDR2 FQGNSA come from the germline V gene.